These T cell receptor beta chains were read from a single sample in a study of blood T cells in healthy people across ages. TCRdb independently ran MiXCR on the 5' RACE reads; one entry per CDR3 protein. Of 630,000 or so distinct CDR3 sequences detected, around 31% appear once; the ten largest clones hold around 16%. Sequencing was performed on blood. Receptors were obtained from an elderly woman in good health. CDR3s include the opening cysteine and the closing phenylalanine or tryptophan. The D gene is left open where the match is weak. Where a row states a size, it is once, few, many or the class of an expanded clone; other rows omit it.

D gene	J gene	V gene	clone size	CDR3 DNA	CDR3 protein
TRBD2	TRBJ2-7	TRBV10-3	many	TGTGCCATCAGTGAGTCTCTCCGGACTAGCCTCTACGAGCAGTACTTC	CAISESLRTSLYEQYF
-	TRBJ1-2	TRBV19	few	TGTGCCACACACCAAGGGTCCGGCTACACCTTC	CATHQGSGYTF
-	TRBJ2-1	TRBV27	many	TGTGCCAGCAGTCTGGACTCTACCTGGGGGAATGAGCAGTTCTTC	CASSLDSTWGNEQFF
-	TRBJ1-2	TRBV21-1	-	TGTGCCAGCAGCCGCACAGGGGCGGAAGGCTACACCTTC	CASSRTGAEGYTF
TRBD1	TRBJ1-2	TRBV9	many	TGTGCCAGCAGCGTAAAGGACAGGGGCAACTATGGCTACACCTTC	CASSVKDRGNYGYTF
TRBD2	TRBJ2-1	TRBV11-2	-	TGTGCCAGCAGCTTTATACTAGCGGGGGGGGCGGGCTACAATGAGCAGTTCTTC	CASSFILAGGAGYNEQFF
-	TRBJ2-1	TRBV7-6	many	TGTGCCAGCAGCTTAAATTCAGAGCGGGTGGAATACAATGAGCAGTTCTTC	CASSLNSERVEYNEQFF
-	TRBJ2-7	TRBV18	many	TGTGCCAGCTCACCAACAGGGCCGACCTACGAGCAGTACTTC	CASSPTGPTYEQYF
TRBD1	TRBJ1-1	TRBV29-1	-	TGCAGCGTTGACCAGGGGGGACGGGAAGCTTTCTTT	CSVDQGGREAFF
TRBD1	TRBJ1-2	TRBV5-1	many	TGCGCCAGTCGCCAAGGACAGGGGTCGGGTGGCTACACCTTC	CASRQGQGSGGYTF
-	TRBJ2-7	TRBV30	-	TGTGCCTGGAGCGAAGGACGGGTGTCTCGGCAGTACTTC	CAWSEGRVSRQYF
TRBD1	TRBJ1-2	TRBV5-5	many	TGTGCCAGCAGCGTTGACAGGGTTTTAAGCTACACCTTC	CASSVDRVLSYTF
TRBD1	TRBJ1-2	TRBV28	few	TGTGCCAGCAGTTTTGGACAGGGGCGCTATGGCTACACCTTC	CASSFGQGRYGYTF
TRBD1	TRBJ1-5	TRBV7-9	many	TGTGCCAGCAGCACTAAGACAGGGAGTAACAATCAGCCCCAGCATTTT	CASSTKTGSNNQPQHF
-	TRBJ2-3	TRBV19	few	TGTGCCAGTAATGGGCATCCCATTGGTGATACGCAGTATTTT	CASNGHPIGDTQYF
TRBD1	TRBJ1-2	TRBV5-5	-	TGTGCCAGCAGCTTGGGGACAGGTAACCGAGGCTATGGCTACACCTTC	CASSLGTGNRGYGYTF
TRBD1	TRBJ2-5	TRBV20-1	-	TGCAGTGCTAAGGGTACAGGGGGCCATCAAGAGACCCAGTACTTC	CSAKGTGGHQETQYF
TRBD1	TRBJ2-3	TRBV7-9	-	TGTGCCAGCAGCTTACGGACAGGGCCGGGCACAGATACGCAGTATTTT	CASSLRTGPGTDTQYF
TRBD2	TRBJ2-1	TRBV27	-	TGTGTCAGCAGTCCGCTAGCGGAGACCTATAATGAGCAGTTCTTC	CVSSPLAETYNEQFF
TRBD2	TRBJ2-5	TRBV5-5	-	TGTGCCAGCAGCACGGGACTAGCGGAGACCCAGTACTTC	CASSTGLAETQYF
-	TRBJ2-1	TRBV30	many	TGTGCCTGGTTGCCCGGGAGCTCCTACAATGAGCAGTTCTTC	CAWLPGSSYNEQFF
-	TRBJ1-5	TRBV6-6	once	TGTGCCAGCAGCCTTTATAGCAATCACCCCCAGCATTTT	CASSLYSNHPQHF
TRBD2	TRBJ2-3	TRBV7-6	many	TGTGCCAGCAGCCCAAGACTAGCGGGGGGCTCGAGCACAGATACGCAGTATTTT	CASSPRLAGGSSTDTQYF
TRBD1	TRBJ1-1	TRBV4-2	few	TGTGCCAGCAGCGGACCCGGGACAGGGGTTGGCACTGAAGCTTTCTTT	CASSGPGTGVGTEAFF
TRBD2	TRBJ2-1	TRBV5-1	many	TGCGCCAGCAGCTTGGCGGGACTAGCGGGTCCGGGGCAGTTCTTC	CASSLAGLAGPGQFF
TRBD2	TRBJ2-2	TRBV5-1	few	TGCGCCAGCAGCTTAGGAGCGGGGGGGCTCGCGAACACCGGGGAGCTGTTTTTT	CASSLGAGGLANTGELFF
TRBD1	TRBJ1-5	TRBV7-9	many	TGTGCCAGCAGCTTAGCGAAGGACAGGGGGCATTATCAGCCCCAGCATTTT	CASSLAKDRGHYQPQHF
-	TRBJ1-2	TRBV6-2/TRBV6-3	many	TGTGCCAGCAGTAGCGCCGCCACAAACTATGGCTACACCTTC	CASSSAATNYGYTF
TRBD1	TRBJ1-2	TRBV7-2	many	TGTGCCAGCAGCCCGGGGACAGTGTATGGCTACACCTTC	CASSPGTVYGYTF
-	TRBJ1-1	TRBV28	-	TGTGCCAGCAGTTTGCCAGGGGCTTACACTGAAGCTTTCTTT	CASSLPGAYTEAFF
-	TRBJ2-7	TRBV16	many	TGTGCCAGCAGCCAATTCGCGCCGGGGAGGGACAGAACCTCCTACGAGCAGTACTTC	CASSQFAPGRDRTSYEQYF
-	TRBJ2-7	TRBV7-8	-	TGTGCCAGCAGCCTGACGGACGGGTACTACGAGCAGTACTTC	CASSLTDGYYEQYF
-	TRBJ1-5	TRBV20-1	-	TGCAGTGCTAGTGAGGGGGGCCGTAGCAATCAGCCCCAGCATTTT	CSASEGGRSNQPQHF
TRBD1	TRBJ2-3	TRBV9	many	TGTGCCAGCAGCGCGAGACAGGGGGCAAATACGCAGTATTTT	CASSARQGANTQYF
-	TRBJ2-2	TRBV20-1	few	TGCAGTGCTAGAGATTTTCGGGGAGTGAACACCGGGGAGCTGTTTTTT	CSARDFRGVNTGELFF
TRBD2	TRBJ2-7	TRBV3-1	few	TGTGCCAGCAGCCAAGAGAGAGCTAGCGGGGGGCCTTTCTCCTACGAGCAGTACTTC	CASSQERASGGPFSYEQYF
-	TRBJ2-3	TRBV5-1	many	TGCGCCAGCAGCTTGGCACGGGTCCCCGATACGCAGTATTTT	CASSLARVPDTQYF
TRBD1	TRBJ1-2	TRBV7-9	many	TGTGCCAGCAGCTCGGGACAGGGGGTCTATGGCTACACCTTC	CASSSGQGVYGYTF
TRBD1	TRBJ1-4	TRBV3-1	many	TGTGCCAGCAGCCCGATACAGGGGGCCCTTGAAAAACTGTTTTTT	CASSPIQGALEKLFF
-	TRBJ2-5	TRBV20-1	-	TGCAGTGGGGGGTTTCGAAAGACCCAGTACTTC	CSGGFRKTQYF
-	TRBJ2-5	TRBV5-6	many	TGTGCCAGCAGCTTGCAGAGGCCCGTAACCGAGACCCAGTACTTC	CASSLQRPVTETQYF
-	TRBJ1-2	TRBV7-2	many	TGTGCCAGCAGCTTAGGTACGAGGGTAACATCCTATGGCTACACCTTC	CASSLGTRVTSYGYTF
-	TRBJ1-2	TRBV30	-	TGTGCCACGAGTCTAAAGGTGGCCTACACCTTC	CATSLKVAYTF
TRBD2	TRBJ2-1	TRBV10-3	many	TGTGCCATCAGTCGGACTAGCGGGGATTACAATGAGCAGTTCTTC	CAISRTSGDYNEQFF
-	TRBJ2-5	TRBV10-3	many	TGTGCCATCAGTGAACGAGGGGTGACGCAAGAGACCCAGTACTTC	CAISERGVTQETQYF
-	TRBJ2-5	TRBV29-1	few	TGCAGCGTTGAAGGGATTAGCTCGGAGACCCAGTACTTC	CSVEGISSETQYF
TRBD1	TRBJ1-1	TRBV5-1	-	TGCGCCAGCAGCTTAGGGGACAGGGTTACGAACACTGAAGCTTTCTTT	CASSLGDRVTNTEAFF
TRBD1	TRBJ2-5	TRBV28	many	TGTGCCAGCAGTTTATACAGGGGCCTACAAGAGACCCAGTACTTC	CASSLYRGLQETQYF
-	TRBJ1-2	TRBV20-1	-	TGCAGTGCTACTTTGGGGGGGGATGGCTACACCTTC	CSATLGGDGYTF
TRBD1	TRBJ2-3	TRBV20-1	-	TGCAGTGCTCCCCTCGGGACAGCAGATACGCAGTATTTT	CSAPLGTADTQYF
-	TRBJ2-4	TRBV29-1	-	TGCAGCGTTGTAATCAGAAACATTCAGTACTTC	CSVVIRNIQYF
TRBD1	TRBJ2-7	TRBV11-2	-	TGTGCCAGCAGCGTCAGACAGGGAAGTGGCGAGCAGTACTTC	CASSVRQGSGEQYF